Sequencing of this T cell receptor (beta chain) was carried out in a study of CD8+ T cells in alopecia areata. Overall study: Patients in the study were on tofacitinib for 6 to 18 months, then off it for 6 months. Findings of the study overall: Tofacitinib significantly lowered scalp clonality and expanded CD8+ clones among the top 100. Scalp data also include sequences from resident alphabeta T cells of normal skin. Numerous expanded lesional clones remained in scalp and blood during tofacitinib.

The treatment denotes: oral pan-JAK inhibitor, 5-10 mg twice daily. As concerns this clone: Antigen specificity is unknown.

RNA was isolated and reverse transcribed to cDNA, the sequencing template. Libraries were prepared by immunoSEQ multiplex PCR; TCRdb keeps only in-frame clonotypes and omits some of them. The sample holds 110,000 to 150,000 clones, nearly 55% seen once. Germline V lookup: CDR1 MGHDK, CDR2 SYGVNS. Trimming cost V 5 bases and J 4 bases; bases outside gene matches: 5. The CDR3 runs 14 residues. The sequence was obtained from a human donor with alopecia areata. The V call is TRBV25-1, the J call TRBJ1-2, with TRBD1 matching 9 bases. This specimen was CD8+ T cells sorted from blood, taken at week 4, from a patient treated with tofacitinib. The CDR3 spells CASSWTGELYGYTF. CDR3 DNA: TGTGCCAGCAGTTGGACAGGGGAGCTCTATGGCTACACCTTC.